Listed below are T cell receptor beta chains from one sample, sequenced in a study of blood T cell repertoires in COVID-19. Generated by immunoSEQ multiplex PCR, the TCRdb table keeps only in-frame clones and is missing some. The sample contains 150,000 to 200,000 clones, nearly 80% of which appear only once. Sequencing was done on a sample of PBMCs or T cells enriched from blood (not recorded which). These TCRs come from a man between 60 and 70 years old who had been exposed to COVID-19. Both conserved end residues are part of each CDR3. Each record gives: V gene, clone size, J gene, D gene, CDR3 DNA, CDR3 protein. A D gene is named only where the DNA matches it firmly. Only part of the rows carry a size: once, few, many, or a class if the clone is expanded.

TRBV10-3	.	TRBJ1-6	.	TGTGCCATCAGTGAGTCGGGTAGCCAGGGTTCACCCCTCCACTTT	CAISESGSQGSPLHF
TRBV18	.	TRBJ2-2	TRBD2	TGTGCCAGCTCGGGCGGACTAGCGGGAGGCCCGGGCACCGGGGAGCTGTTTTTT	CASSGGLAGGPGTGELFF
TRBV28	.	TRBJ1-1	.	TGTGCCAGCAGTAATGGGGGGACGAACACTGAAGCTTTCTTT	CASSNGGTNTEAFF
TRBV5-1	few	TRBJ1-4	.	TGCGCCAGCAGGGAGTCGGCCTCAACTAATGAAAAACTGTTTTTT	CASRESASTNEKLFF
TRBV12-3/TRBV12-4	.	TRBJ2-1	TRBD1	TGTGCCAGCAGTTTTGGGACAGCCGGGCAGTTCTTC	CASSFGTAGQFF
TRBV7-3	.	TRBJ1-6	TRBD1	TGTGCCAGCAGCTTTACAGGGGATTCACCCCTCCACTTT	CASSFTGDSPLHF
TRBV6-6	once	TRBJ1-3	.	TGTGCCAGCAGTTCCGGGACACCTTACTCTGGAAACACCATATATTTT	CASSSGTPYSGNTIYF
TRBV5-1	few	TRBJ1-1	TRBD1	TGCGCCAGCAGGTTGACGGGAACGGGACAGCCAAACACTGAAGCTTTCTTT	CASRLTGTGQPNTEAFF
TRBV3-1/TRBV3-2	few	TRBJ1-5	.	TGTGCCAGCAGCCAAGGGGGCCAGGGCAATCAGCCCCAGCATTTT	CASSQGGQGNQPQHF
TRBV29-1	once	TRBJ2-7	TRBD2	TGCAGCGTGCAGGGTGCACTAGCGGGAGGGATCTACGAGCAGTACTTC	CSVQGALAGGIYEQYF
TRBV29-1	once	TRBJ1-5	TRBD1	TGCAGCGTCCGGACAGGGGGCAATCAGCCCCAGCATTTT	CSVRTGGNQPQHF
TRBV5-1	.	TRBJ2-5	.	TGCGCCAGCAGCTTATGGGGGGACCAAGAGACCCAGTACTTC	CASSLWGDQETQYF
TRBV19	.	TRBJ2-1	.	TGTGCCAGTAGTATTCGAGGCGTCTCCTACAATGAGCAGTTCTTC	CASSIRGVSYNEQFF
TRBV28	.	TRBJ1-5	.	TGTGCCAGCAGCCCATTGACAGATAGCAATCAGCCCCAGCATTTT	CASSPLTDSNQPQHF
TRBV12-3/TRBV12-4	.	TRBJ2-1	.	TGTGCCAGCGGAGCGGTCCCTTGGAATGAGCAGTTCTTC	CASGAVPWNEQFF
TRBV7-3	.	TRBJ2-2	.	TGTGCCAGCAGCTTACTAGTCAGCCCCGGGGAGCTGTTTTTT	CASSLLVSPGELFF
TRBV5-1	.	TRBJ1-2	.	TGCGCCAGCAGCTTATCGACAGTCTATGGCTACACCTTC	CASSLSTVYGYTF
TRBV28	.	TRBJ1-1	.	TGTGCCAGCAGTTTATCGTTAAAGCCCGATGAAGCTTTCTTT	CASSLSLKPDEAFF
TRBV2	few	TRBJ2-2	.	TGTGCCAGCAGCCGTAGGGGGGGGACGAACACCGGGGAGCTGTTTTTT	CASSRRGGTNTGELFF
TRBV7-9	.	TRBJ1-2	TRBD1	TGTGCCAGCAGCGTTGGGACAGGGGCGCGTAACTATGGCTACACCTTC	CASSVGTGARNYGYTF
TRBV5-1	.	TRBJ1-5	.	TGCGCCAGCAGCTTGGACGGGTCAACGAATCAGCCCCAGCATTTT	CASSLDGSTNQPQHF
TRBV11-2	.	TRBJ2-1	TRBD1	TGTGCCAGCAGCGTCGACAGGGGGCAGGGGCAGTTCTTC	CASSVDRGQGQFF
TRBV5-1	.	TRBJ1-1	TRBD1	TGCGCCAGCAGCTATACCGGGACAGGGAACACTGAAGCTTTCTTT	CASSYTGTGNTEAFF
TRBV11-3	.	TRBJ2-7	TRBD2	TGTGCCAGCGGGACTAGCGGGAGTTACGAGCAGTACTTC	CASGTSGSYEQYF
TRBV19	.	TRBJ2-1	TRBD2	TGTGCCAGTAGTATATCCCACGGGAGACTAGCGGACTACAATGAGCAGTTCTTC	CASSISHGRLADYNEQFF
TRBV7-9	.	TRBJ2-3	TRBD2	TGTGCCAGCAGCTTAGCGGGAGGGCGAGATACGCAGTATTTT	CASSLAGGRDTQYF
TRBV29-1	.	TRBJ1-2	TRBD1	TGCAGCGTTGAATCTGGGACAGACTATGGCTACACCTTC	CSVESGTDYGYTF
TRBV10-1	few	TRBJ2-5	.	TGCGCCAGCAGTGAGGGGACCCGGGACTCCGGTGGGGAGACCCAGTACTTC	CASSEGTRDSGGETQYF